Listed here are 13 T cell receptor beta chains from one sample, sequenced in a study of cytomegalovirus exposure and HLA in healthy donors. PCR primers comprised 60 Vbeta and 13 Jbeta primers. Method: immunoSEQ multiplex PCR; TCRdb's copy keeps in-frame clones and lacks some. The profile shows approximately 160,000 clones, approximately 77% of them singletons. Sequencing used PBMCs. These receptors all come from a male donor in good health and CMV-seropositive.

The chain uses TRBV30 and TRBJ2-7; possibly TRBD2 for D (5 bases). Trimming removed 5 bases from V and 5 bases from J, with 25 bases in between. Looked up from germline, CDR1 is GTSNPN and CDR2 is SVGIG (reference sequence). The CDR3 spans 16 residues. This CDR3 is CAWGWASSFSFDEQYF. The CDR3 region has the DNA TGTGCCTGGGGGTGGGCTAGCTCCTTCTCGTTCGACGAGCAGTACTTC.

The rearrangement joins TRBV7-8 to TRBJ1-4, with 8 bases that match TRBD1. V lost 5 bases, J lost 3 bases, and 14 bases stayed unmatched. There are 18 residues in the CDR3. The V gene's germline CDR1 is SGHVS and CDR2 FQNEAQ. In DNA, the CDR3 is TGTGCCAGCAGCCCGAGGACAGGGAGGAGAGGAGCTAATGAAAAACTGTTTTTT. Protein: CASSPRTGRRGANEKLFF.

The gene calls are TRBV7-2 and TRBJ2-3; D remains unclear. The CDR3 covers 13 residues. Trimming took off 0 bases at V and 6 bases at J, with 7 bases between the two ends. The germline V gene has CDR1 SGHTA and CDR2 FQGNSA. Here the CDR3 DNA reads TGTGCCAGCAGCTTAGCGCTACTCGATACGCAGTATTTT. It codes for CASSLALLDTQYF.

This rearrangement joins TRBV5-4 to TRBJ2-2; TRBD2 is a possible D gene (5 bases). V was clipped by 5 bases and J by 7 bases, with 9 bases between them. The V gene's germline CDR1 is SGHNT and CDR2 YYREEE (reference sequence). CDR3 length equals 12 residues. CDR3 coding DNA: TGTGCCAGCAGGGGTGGAGGCGGGGAGCTGTTTTTT. Encoded protein: CASRGGGGELFF.

This chain links TRBV1 with TRBJ1-1; TRBD1, the table's D call, was not compared with the DNA. TRBV1 is marked as a pseudogene. The CDR3 extends over 14 amino acids. In nucleotides, the CDR3 is TGCACTCTATGGGACAGGGCAAATTCCGGTGAAGCTTTCTTT. It specifies CTLWDRANSGEAFF.

The chain joins TRBV6-5 to TRBJ1-5; 7 bases match TRBD1. With V trimmed by 2 bases and J by 4 bases, 5 bases remained unmatched. This CDR3 comprises 15 residues. In germline, CDR1 is MNHEY, CDR2 SVGAGI. CDR3 residues: CASSYRQGSNQPQHF. The DNA of the CDR3 is TGTGCCAGCAGTTACCGACAGGGCTCAAATCAGCCCCAGCATTTT.

The J gene is TRBJ2-7, the V gene TRBV6-1, with 10 bases aligning to TRBD1. The CDR3 covers 14 residues. V gave up 5 bases and J gave up 3 bases; unmatched junction bases: 4. Germline CDR1 is MNHNS and CDR2 is SASEGT. The CDR3 reads CASSPWTGGYEQYF. CDR3 bases: TGTGCCAGCAGTCCCTGGACAGGGGGCTACGAGCAGTACTTC.

This chain joins TRBV18 and TRBJ1-2; TRBD1 agrees at 10 bases. The CDR3 runs to 15 residues. Per germline, CDR1 KGHSH and CDR2 LQKENI. Trimming took 2 bases from V and 2 from J; bases not matched to a gene: 2. Here the CDR3 reads CASSPVGQGNYGYTF. DNA of the CDR3: TGTGCCAGCTCACCAGTGGGACAGGGGAACTATGGCTACACCTTC.

This clone was observed a single time. V usage is TRBV6-1 and J usage is TRBJ2-7; D perhaps matches TRBD1 (6 bases). The V end was cut by 6 bases, the J end by 3 bases, with 12 bases between. The germline V gene has CDR1 MNHNS and CDR2 SASEGT. This CDR3 is 13 amino acids long. The CDR3 DNA sequence: TGTGCCAGCAGGGCCCTGGACAGCTACGAGCAGTACTTC. Translated: CASRALDSYEQYF.

This clone has only a few counts. This chain's CDR3 is CASSLAGGTYEQYF. CDR3 coding DNA: TGCGCCAGCAGCTTGGCTGGCGGGACCTACGAGCAGTACTTC. The chain has TRBV5-1 and TRBJ2-7, with D possibly matching TRBD2 (6 bases). V lost 0 bases and J 2 bases, leaving 9 bases between the germline ends. Germline V gene lookup returns CDR1 SGHRS and CDR2 YFSETQ. CDR3 size: 14 residues.

The chain has TRBV19 and TRBJ1-4; the D gene is possibly TRBD1 (6 bases). Germline V gives CDR1 LNHDA, CDR2 SQIVND (reference sequence). The CDR3 extends over 11 amino acids. V was trimmed by 5 bases and J by 14 bases, leaving 12 bases between them. The chain's CDR3 is CASSSTGYLFF. The CDR3 DNA follows: TGTGCCAGTAGTTCAACAGGGTATCTGTTTTTT.

This clone occurred once. The chain links TRBV30 to TRBJ2-2; D perhaps matches TRBD2 (6 bases). Trimming took off 5 bases at V and 0 bases at J, with 10 bases between the two ends. Looked up from germline, CDR1 is GTSNPN and CDR2 is SVGIG (reference sequence). The CDR3 runs 14 residues. The chain's CDR3 is CAWGGVANTGELFF. In nucleotides, the CDR3 is TGTGCCTGGGGAGGGGTTGCGAACACCGGGGAGCTGTTTTTT.

The chain is built from TRBV18 and TRBJ2-3; D is undetermined. This CDR3 spans 14 amino acids. Germline V gene lookup returns CDR1 KGHSH and CDR2 LQKENI. V lost 6 bases and J lost 0, with 10 bases in between. In DNA form, the CDR3 reads TGTGCCAGCTCCCCCCTAGAGAGCACAGATACGCAGTATTTT. Protein: CASSPLESTDTQYF.